The source of this T cell receptor beta chain is a study of shared clonotypes between healthy human individuals (dated by TCRdb to 2019 to 2021). Context from the whole study: The cohort comprised a couple of women and a few men aged 18 to 49 years. For each donor, CD4 naive and CD4 memory were each run on three plates, CD8 naive on two plates, and CD8 memory on one plate. To estimate repertoire size and how much clonotype sharing occurs between individuals, the study deeply sequenced the blood TCR repertoires of roughly 5 healthy adults. To increase sequencing depth and limit assay-specific biases, TCR repertoire library preparation and sequencing were carried out by different laboratories using diverse techniques. Between about 0.8 and 9.5 billion PBMCs per donor were obtained by leukapheresis.

Healthy HIV-negative adults with no recently reported acute infections or vaccinations were included as donors. Every donor was a Caucasian adult residing in Nashville, Tennessee, USA. CD4+ T cells were enriched by magnetic negative selection, after which naive cells were positively selected on CD45RA and the negative fraction was taken as the memory subset. After blood collection by leukapheresis, PBMCs were isolated using Ficoll-Histopaque density gradient centrifugation and then cryopreserved in the vapor phase of liquid nitrogen. Analytical flow cytometry was used to check the purity and quantity of every magnetically sorted T cell population. From each sorted fraction, genomic DNA was isolated and quantified by UV absorbance on a Nanodrop 2000c. Using the deep immunoSEQ assay, TCR CDR3 regions were amplified from genomic DNA by multiplex PCR. Extracted genomic DNA from each cell subset was distributed evenly across all wells of several immunoSEQ 96-well plates, and each plate was treated as a replicate. Each replicate PCR for sorted subsets received approximately 220 ng genomic DNA, equal to 30,000 or so T cell genomes. Purified libraries were measured with a Qubit 3.0 fluorometer, size-checked on a Bioanalyzer 2100, and measured again with the KAPA Library Quantification kit. Every immunoSEQ 96-well plate was sequenced on a dedicated single-read 150-cycle Illumina NextSeq 550 flow cell. Under the source paper's analysis protocol: Because the immunoSEQ output held only junctional sequences and lacked quality scores, the filtering could not match the filtering applied to full-length reads. Sequences were annotated with PyIR, a Python wrapper for IgBLAST v1.9, and V/J genes and CDR3 were assigned using IMGT germline references. Reads were filtered out if the reads had weak V/J assignments (E-value above 1e-6), no CDR3, stop codons, out-of-frame junctions, or ambiguous translated residues. V3J clonotypes were defined as sequences sharing an identical inferred V gene, J gene, and CDR3 amino acid sequence. The percentage overlap between two repertoires was calculated by dividing the number of shared unique clonotypes by the size of the smaller repertoire. Richness of each repertoire was evaluated using RTK rarefaction, the Chao1 estimator, and Recon v2.1 estimates of unobserved clonotypes. For all TCRbeta clonotypes obtained by the gDNA method from a handful of donors, generation probabilities were computed with OLGA. The table was pulled from immuneACCESS by TCRdb, which kept in-frame rearrangements only. Such tables lose some clones; where checked, under half of the loss comes from unresolved V genes, and the rest has no known cause. That table gives V, J and clone size, and the DNA gave D and trimming. The sample yields some 660,000 clones; approximately 73% were counted once. Roughly 2% of the sample lies in the top ten.

On this clone: Its antigen remains unidentified. Base-call qualities are not available, and no considerably larger clone is one nucleotide away.

The CDR3, cysteine through phenylalanine, is 16 amino acids long. The CDR3 DNA has 48 bases and is translated from base 1. Germline trimming amounts to 1 base on V and 0 bases on J, with 3 as the count of junction bases outside the gene matches. CDR1 and CDR2 (SGHVS, FNYEAQ) derive from the germline V gene. The investigation overall reported the following: The genetic and exposure-history diversity represented was limited by the small number of donors. Sharing across several donors was observed for approximately 4.6% of naive CD4, less than 4% of naive CD8, roughly 2.3% of memory CD4, and about 0.4% of memory CD8 clonotypes. Larger estimated clonotype richness was generally found for naive subsets than for memory subsets. Clonotypes shared by all four sorted-subset donors showed higher generation probabilities than non-shared clonotypes. Sampling was restricted to blood, and TCR repertoires in tissues likely differ from the TCR repertoires found in blood. Based on pairwise subsampling, the degree of clonotype sharing among donors was expected to be affected by sequencing depth. Incomplete sequencing was indicated by rarefaction of sorted-subset datasets, despite the large sequencing depth.

The rearranged segments are TRBV7-6 and TRBJ2-1, with 7 middle bases fitting TRBD2. The sequenced sample consisted of memory CD4+ T cells sorted from blood. In the paper's terms, the cell subset or site label means: CD45RA-negative fraction. This clonotype was sampled from a woman between 25 and 40 years old in good health. The DNA sequence reads TGTGCCAGCAGCTTAGAAAGACTAGCCTCCTACAATGAGCAGTTCTTC. Its protein reads: CASSLERLASYNEQFF. With the rest looked up from the reference TRBV7-6 and TRBJ2-1 genes rather than sequenced, the full variable domain is GAGVSQSPRYKVTKRGQDVALRCDPISGHVSLYWYRQALGQGPEFLTYFNYEAQQDKSGLPNDRFSAERPEGSISTLTIQRTEQRDSAMYRCASSLERLASYNEQFFGPGTRLTVL.